Each of the 12 T cell receptor beta chains below was sequenced from the same sample in a study of blood T cell repertoires in COVID-19. This table comes from immunoSEQ multiplex PCR, and its TCRdb copy is limited to in-frame clones, with some not included. Here the sample spans a few hundred thousand clones, over 75% being singletons. Sequencing was performed on peripheral blood. Receptor source: a human donor with COVID-19, enrolled during active disease. The donor label of this sample is uncertain.

The chain couples TRBV2 to TRBJ2-2, with TRBD1 matching 7 bases. V lost 6 bases, J lost 6 bases, and 4 bases stayed unmatched. The CDR3 is 13 residues long. The germline V gene has CDR1 SNHLY and CDR2 FYNNEI. As DNA, the CDR3 is TGTGCCAGCAGGACAGGGCGCGCCGGGGAGCTGTTTTTT. Translation: CASRTGRAGELFF.

The rearrangement uses TRBV21-1 and TRBJ2-7; TRBD2 reflects the table's D call only, with no check against the DNA. TRBV21-1 is an annotated pseudogene. The CDR3 length is 20 residues. The CDR3 loop is CASSKPDNLAGVRAVYEQYF. The CDR3 region has the DNA TGTGCCAGCAGCAAACCGGACAACCTAGCGGGAGTTAGGGCAGTCTACGAGCAGTACTTC.

The table lists this clone with a few counts. The chain has TRBV18 and TRBJ1-1, with D possibly TRBD1 on 5 matching bases. CDR3 length equals 17 residues. V lost 3 bases and J 3 bases, leaving 20 bases between the germline ends. CDR1 is KGHSH and CDR2 is LQKENI in the germline V gene. CDR3 in DNA: TGTGCCAGCTCACCCAATGTGGTTGGGGCGGCGGACACTGAAGCTTTCTTT. This gives the protein CASSPNVVGAADTEAFF.

The CDR3 sequence: CASSQVTDGYGYTF. DNA of the CDR3: TGTGCCAGCAGCCAAGTGACTGACGGCTATGGCTACACCTTC. The chain couples TRBV3-1 (or the pseudogene TRBV3-2) to TRBJ1-2; D is undetermined. The germline V gene encodes CDR1 LGHDT and CDR2 YNNKEL (reference sequence). Deletions cut 1 base from V and 4 bases from J, with 10 bases between. This CDR3 contains 14 residues.

This chain uses TRBV28 with TRBJ1-2, with a possible D match to TRBD1 (5 bases). V dropped 1 base and J dropped 5 bases, with 11 bases sitting between them. The CDR3 spans 14 residues. The V gene's germline CDR1 is MDHEN and CDR2 SYDVKM. CDR3 sequence reads: CASSLYKGRYGYTF. CDR3 bases: TGTGCCAGCAGTTTATATAAGGGGAGGTATGGCTACACCTTC.

V and J are TRBV5-4 and TRBJ1-1; D might be TRBD1 (6 bases). Germline assignment: CDR1 SGHNT and CDR2 YYREEE (reference sequence). The CDR3 runs to 17 residues. Trimming removed 2 bases at V and 6 bases at J, with 23 bases between. The CDR3 protein is CASSLHTLGGGGSEAFF. CDR3 nucleotides: TGTGCCAGCAGCTTACATACGCTTGGGGGGGGCGGTTCTGAAGCTTTCTTT.

The chain has TRBV7-2 and TRBJ2-3; possible D gene TRBD2, 6 bases. Trimming stripped 2 bases from V and 1 base from J, with 10 bases between. CDR3 length: 15 residues. Germline CDR1 SGHTA, CDR2 FQGNSA. This CDR3 is CASSLFSGGTDTQYF. The CDR3 nucleotides are TGTGCCAGCAGCTTATTTAGCGGCGGCACAGATACGCAGTATTTT.

The chain has TRBV29-1 and TRBJ2-1; D is possibly TRBD1 (5 bases). The germline gives CDR1 SQVTM, CDR2 ANQGSEA. This CDR3 region has 9 residues. The germline V and J ends were trimmed by 6 bases and 10 bases, with 7 bases remaining between them. For the CDR3, the DNA is TGCAGCGTCCACAGGGAGCAGTTCTTC. It is translated as CSVHREQFF.

This clone was detected a few times. This chain links TRBV19 with TRBJ1-6; 7 bases are a match to TRBD1. The CDR3 totals 15 residues. Germline V lookup: CDR1 LNHDA, CDR2 SQIVND (reference sequence). The J segment lost 8 bases and the V segment lost 5 bases, leaving 9 bases of the junction unmatched. This CDR3 reads CASSGGQFKDSPLHF. In DNA, the CDR3 is TGTGCCAGTAGTGGGGGACAGTTCAAGGATTCACCCCTCCACTTT.

This clone was recorded only once. The chain uses TRBV5-4 and TRBJ1-4; D is possibly TRBD1 (6 bases). The V end lost 4 bases, the J end lost 8 bases, and 21 bases lay between the germline ends. The germline gives CDR1 SGHNT, CDR2 YYREEE (reference sequence). This CDR3 contains 16 residues. In nucleotides, the CDR3 is TGTGCCAGCAGCACCGACCCCCAGGGGATGGAGGAAAAACTGTTTTTT. Encoded protein: CASSTDPQGMEEKLFF.

The chain carries TRBV5-6 and TRBJ1-5; 10 bases map to TRBD1. This CDR3 has 15 residues. J was trimmed by 7 bases and V by 1 base; bases with no gene match: 5. Germline V CDR1 and CDR2: SGHDT, YYEEEE. CDR3 in DNA: TGTGCCAGCAGCTTGCGACAGGGGGCAGGACAGCCCCAGCATTTT. Translating it yields CASSLRQGAGQPQHF. The entire variable domain, with the rest obtained from reference TRBV5-6 and TRBJ1-5, is as follows: DAGVTQSPTHLIKTRGQQVTLRCSPKSGHDTVSWYQQALGQGPQFIFQYYEEEERQRGNFPDRFSGHQFPNYSSELNVNALLLGDSALYLCASSLRQGAGQPQHFGDGTRLSIL.

The V call is TRBV6-2 or TRBV6-3, the J call TRBJ2-2; D is perhaps TRBD2 (6 bases). Trimming removed 0 bases from V and 4 bases from J, with 9 bases in between. The CDR3 has 15 residues. Germline V gives CDR1 MNHEY, CDR2 SVGEGT. CDR3: CASSYSSGATGELFF. CDR3 in DNA: TGTGCCAGCAGTTACTCTAGCGGAGCCACCGGGGAGCTGTTTTTT.